The count of the clone carrying this TCR beta chain is one. Clones were sequenced by immunoSEQ multiplex PCR, and TCRdb holds only the in-frame ones, with some missing. The data contain 150,000 to 250,000 clones, 90% to 95% of them seen just once; the ten biggest clones take up 0.6% to 0.8%. These data originate in a study of blood T cell repertoires in COVID-19. Germline V gives CDR1 LNHDA, CDR2 SQIVND (reference sequence). The CDR3 runs 18 residues. V was trimmed by 2 bases and J by 6 bases, leaving 23 bases between them. During active infection, Seattle patients enrolled and were then monitored through disease.

The TCR comes from a man younger than 45 with COVID-19, enrolled during active disease. The sequenced material came from peripheral blood. The V call is TRBV19, the J call TRBJ2-1; weak D call: TRBD1 (6 bases). The CDR3 reads CASSISRLRQGFINEQFF. CDR3 nucleotide sequence: TGTGCCAGTAGTATATCTCGCTTGAGGCAGGGGTTCATCAATGAGCAGTTCTTC.